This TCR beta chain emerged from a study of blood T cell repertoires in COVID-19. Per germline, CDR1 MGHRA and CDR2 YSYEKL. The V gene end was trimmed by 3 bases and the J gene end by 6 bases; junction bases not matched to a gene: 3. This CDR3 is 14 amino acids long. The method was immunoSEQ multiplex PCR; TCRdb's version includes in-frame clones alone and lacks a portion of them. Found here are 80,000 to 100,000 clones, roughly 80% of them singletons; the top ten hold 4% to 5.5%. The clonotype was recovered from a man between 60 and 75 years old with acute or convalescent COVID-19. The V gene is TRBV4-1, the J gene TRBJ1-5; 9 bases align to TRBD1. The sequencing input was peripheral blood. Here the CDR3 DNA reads TGCGCCAGCAGCCATGGGACAGGGATTCAGCCCCAGCATTTT. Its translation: CASSHGTGIQPQHF.